This T cell receptor beta chain came from a study of response to subunit inactivated influenza vaccine. Notes on the study in general: Authors suggested each seasonal flu vaccination may recruit only limited numbers of new T cells.

TCRdb reanalysed the RT-PCR reads using MiXCR and keeps one entry per CDR3 protein. Of approximately 480,000 distinct CDR3 sequences in the sample, about a tenth are singletons; the top ten hold 10% to 15%. This clonotype was observed a few times. Its antigen is currently unknown. This CDR3 comprises 15 residues. After removal of 2 bases from V and 6 bases from J, the junction contained 8 bases not matched to a gene. The rearrangement uses TRBV12-3 or TRBV12-4 and TRBJ1-1; TRBD1 matches at 8 bases. Material: PBMCs from blood, obtained around seven weeks after vaccination. The TCR was taken from a man between 50 and 59 years old who received an inactivated influenza vaccine. The CDR3 loop reads CASSLIQGALAEAFF. The CDR3 nucleotides read TGTGCCAGCAGTTTAATCCAGGGGGCGTTGGCTGAAGCTTTCTTT.